The 12 T cell receptor beta chains listed next were all sequenced from one sample in a study of CD8 T cells in Susac syndrome. It was with random hexamers that about 0.45 to 1 ug RNA was reverse transcribed. TCRdb reprocessed the immunoSEQ multiplex PCR reads with MiXCR, giving one entry per CDR3 protein. There are roughly 400,000 distinct CDR3 sequences in the sample; more than 80% occur only once, and about 0.12% lies in the top ten. The sequenced material came from CD8+ T cells from PBMCs. The receptors come from a human donor with multiple sclerosis.

The CDR3 DNA sequence: TGTGCCTGGAGTGTACCGATTAGCAATCAGCCCCAGCATTTT. Amino acid sequence: CAWSVPISNQPQHF. V and J are TRBV30 and TRBJ1-5; no clear D gene. V was pared by 0 bases and J by 0 bases, with 6 bases between. This CDR3 has 14 amino acids. Germline V CDR1 and CDR2: GTSNPN, SVGIG (reference sequence).

This chain joins TRBV14 and TRBJ1-2; D is ambiguous. Trimming took 0 bases from V and 2 from J, leaving 7 bases between them. CDR1 and CDR2 from the germline V gene are SGHDN and FVKESK. The CDR3 covers 14 residues. This CDR3 is CASSQEYRNYGYTF. The CDR3 nucleotides read TGTGCCAGCAGCCAAGAGTACAGAAACTATGGCTACACCTTC.

The genes are TRBV27 and TRBJ2-1, with D maybe TRBD2 (6 bases). CDR1 is MNHEY and CDR2 is SMNVEV in the germline V gene (reference sequence). This CDR3 is built from 17 residues. Trimming stripped 5 bases from V and 1 base from J, with 18 bases between. The CDR3 region has the DNA TGTGCCAGCAGTATACGACTGGCTAGCGAGTCCTACAATGAGCAGTTCTTC. Protein product: CASSIRLASESYNEQFF.

The chain uses TRBV7-6 and TRBJ2-7; 10 bases match TRBD2. Trimming cost V 1 base and J 6 bases; bases outside gene matches: 3. Germline assignment: CDR1 SGHVS and CDR2 FNYEAQ. The CDR3 sequence is 14 residues long. Here the CDR3 reads CASSLEAGGREQYF. The CDR3 DNA reads as TGTGCCAGCAGCTTAGAAGCGGGAGGGCGCGAGCAGTACTTC.

The rearrangement joins TRBV6-1 to TRBJ1-1; no clear D. The CDR3 has 12 amino acids. Germline V gene data show CDR1 as MNHNS and CDR2 as SASEGT. V was shortened by 0 bases and J by 8 bases, with 7 bases between the two germline ends. The CDR3 sequence: CASSEAILEAFF. DNA for the CDR3: TGTGCCAGCAGTGAAGCGATTTTGGAAGCTTTCTTT.

This clonotype was counted only a few times. The chain recombines TRBV27 with TRBJ1-2; D call uncertain. The CDR3 covers 13 residues. V lost 6 bases, J lost 2 bases, and 10 bases lay in between. Germline V gene lookup returns CDR1 MNHEY and CDR2 SMNVEV (reference sequence). The CDR3, as DNA: TGTGCCAGCAGCGTCTCGGGGAACTATGGCTACACCTTC. This encodes CASSVSGNYGYTF.

V usage is TRBV5-1 and J usage is TRBJ2-2; perhaps TRBD2 as D (5 bases). Germline CDR1 SGHRS, CDR2 YFSETQ. There are 13 residues in the CDR3. Trimming took off 5 bases at V and 7 bases at J, with 12 bases between the two ends. The CDR3 spells CASSSGSIGELFF. CDR3 coding DNA: TGCGCCAGCAGTTCGGGAAGCATCGGGGAGCTGTTTTTT.

The chain joins TRBV27 to TRBJ1-2; D gene uncertain. Germline CDR1 reads MNHEY; CDR2 reads SMNVEV (reference sequence). The CDR3 length is 13 residues. Trimming took off 6 bases at V and 4 bases at J, with 12 bases between the two ends. The CDR3 DNA sequence: TGTGCCAGCAGCCACCTCCGATCCTATGGCTACACCTTC. Amino acids: CASSHLRSYGYTF.

This clonotype is a singleton in its sample. The V and J genes are TRBV6-1 and TRBJ1-5; 9 nucleotides line up with TRBD1. V trimming: 6 bases; J trimming: 4 bases; junction bases outside the gene matches: 10. CDR1 and CDR2 from the germline V gene are MNHNS and SASEGT. This CDR3 is 16 amino acids long. CDR3 DNA: TGTGCCAGCAGCGACCTACAGGGGGCTGGGAATCAGCCCCAGCATTTT. This encodes CASSDLQGAGNQPQHF.

This chain connects TRBV4-1 to TRBJ2-7; D might be TRBD1 (5 bases). Germline CDR1 is MGHRA and CDR2 is YSYEKL. V shed 3 bases and J shed 1 base, with 10 bases lying between them. This CDR3 has 14 amino acids. CDR3 sequence (DNA): TGCGCCAGCAGCCAGGTGGACACGTCCTACGAGCAGTACTTC. This encodes CASSQVDTSYEQYF.

This clonotype appeared once. The rearrangement links TRBV7-2 to TRBJ1-1; no clear D. The CDR3 contains 14 residues. Trimming pared 4 bases from V and 1 base from J, leaving 10 bases between. Germline V lookup: CDR1 SGHTA, CDR2 FQGNSA. The CDR3 here is CASSYISPNTEAFF. DNA of the CDR3: TGTGCCAGCAGCTACATCTCCCCGAACACTGAAGCTTTCTTT.

The chain carries TRBV10-1 and TRBJ2-3; D gene uncertain. The CDR3 contains 15 residues. The germline CDR1 and CDR2 sequences are WNHNN and SYGVQD (reference sequence). V lost 2 bases, J lost 6 bases, and 15 bases lay in between. CDR3 in amino acids: CASSEHLVEDDTQYF. The DNA for the CDR3 is TGCGCCAGCAGTGAGCACCTGGTCGAAGATGATACGCAGTATTTT.